This T cell receptor beta chain was obtained from a study of CD8+CD57+ T cells in acquired aplastic anemia. For the study at large: Sorting CD4+ and CD8+ cells gave DNA averaging about 3.1 ug. Study findings and constraints: Simpson's diversity of CD8+ cells was not significantly different in patients compared with controls.

TCR beta VDJ and CDR3 were profiled, and genomic DNA was the template. TCRdb passed the reads through MiXCR, listing each CDR3 protein once. This sample yields about 120,000 distinct CDR3 sequences, of which almost 40% are seen a single time; roughly 3% belongs to the top ten. This clonotype came up many times. What it binds is not known. Deletions cut 8 bases from V and 3 bases from J, with 20 bases between. CDR3 length: 16 residues. Patients picked for sequencing had shown CD8+CD57+ cell expansion detected by flow cytometry. The chain combines TRBV12-3 or TRBV12-4 with TRBJ1-3; D perhaps matches TRBD1 (6 bases). The source material was sorted CD4+, CD8+, or CD8+CD57+ T cells (not recorded which) from PBMCs. The origin of this receptor is a human donor with aplastic anemia. CDR3 in amino acids: CASAPNRGQFGNTIYF. CDR3 in DNA: TGTGCCAGCGCCCCGAACCGGGGGCAGTTTGGAAACACCATATATTTT.